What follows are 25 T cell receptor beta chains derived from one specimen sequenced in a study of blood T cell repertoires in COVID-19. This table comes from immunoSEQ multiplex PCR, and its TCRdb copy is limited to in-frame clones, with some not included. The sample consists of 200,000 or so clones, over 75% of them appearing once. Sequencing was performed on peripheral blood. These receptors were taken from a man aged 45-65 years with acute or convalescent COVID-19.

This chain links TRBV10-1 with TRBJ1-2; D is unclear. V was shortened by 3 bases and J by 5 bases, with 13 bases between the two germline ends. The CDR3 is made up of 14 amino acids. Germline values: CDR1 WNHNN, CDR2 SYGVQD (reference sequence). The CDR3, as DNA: TGCGCCAGCAGTGATGGTGGCGTCGGGTATGGCTACACCTTC. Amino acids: CASSDGGVGYGYTF.

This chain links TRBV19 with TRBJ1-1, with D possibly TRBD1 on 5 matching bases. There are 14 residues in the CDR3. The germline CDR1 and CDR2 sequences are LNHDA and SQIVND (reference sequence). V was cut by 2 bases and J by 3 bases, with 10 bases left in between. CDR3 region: CASSIINRHTEAFF. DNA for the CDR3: TGTGCCAGTAGTATAATCAACAGGCACACTGAAGCTTTCTTT.

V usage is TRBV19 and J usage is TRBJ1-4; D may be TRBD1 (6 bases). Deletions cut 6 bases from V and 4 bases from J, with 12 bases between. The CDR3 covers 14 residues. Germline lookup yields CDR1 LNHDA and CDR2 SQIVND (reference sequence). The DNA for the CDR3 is TGTGCCAGTAGCTACAGGGTTGTTAATGAAAAACTGTTTTTT. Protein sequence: CASSYRVVNEKLFF.

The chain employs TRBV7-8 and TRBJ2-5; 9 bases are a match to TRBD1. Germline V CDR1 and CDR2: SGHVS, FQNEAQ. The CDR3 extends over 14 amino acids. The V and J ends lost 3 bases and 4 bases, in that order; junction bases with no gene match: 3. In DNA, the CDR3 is TGTGCCAGCAGCTTCGGGACAGGGCGAGAGACCCAGTACTTC. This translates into CASSFGTGRETQYF.

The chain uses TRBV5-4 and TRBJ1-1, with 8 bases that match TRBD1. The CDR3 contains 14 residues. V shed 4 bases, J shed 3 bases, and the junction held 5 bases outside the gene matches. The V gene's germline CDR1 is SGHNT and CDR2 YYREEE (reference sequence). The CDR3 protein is CASSGGQGYTEAFF. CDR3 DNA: TGTGCCAGCAGCGGAGGACAGGGATACACTGAAGCTTTCTTT. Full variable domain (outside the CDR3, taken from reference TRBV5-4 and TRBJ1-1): ETGVTQSPTHLIKTRGQQVTLRCSSQSGHNTVSWYQQALGQGPQFIFQYYREEENGRGNFPPRFSGLQFPNYSSELNVNALELDDSALYLCASSGGQGYTEAFFGQGTRLTVV.

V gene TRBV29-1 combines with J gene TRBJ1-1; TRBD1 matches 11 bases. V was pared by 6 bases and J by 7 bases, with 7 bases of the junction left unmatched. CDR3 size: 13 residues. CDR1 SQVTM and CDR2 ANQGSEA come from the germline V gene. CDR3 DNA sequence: TGCAGCGTACCGGGACAGGGGGTAATTGAAGCTTTCTTT. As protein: CSVPGQGVIEAFF.

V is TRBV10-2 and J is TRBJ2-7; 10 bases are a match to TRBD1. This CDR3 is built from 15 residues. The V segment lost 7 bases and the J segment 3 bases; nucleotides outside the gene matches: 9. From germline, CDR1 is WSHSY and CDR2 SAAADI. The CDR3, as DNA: TGCGCCAGCACCAGAAGCCGGACAGGGGGCTACGAGCAGTACTTC. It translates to CASTRSRTGGYEQYF.

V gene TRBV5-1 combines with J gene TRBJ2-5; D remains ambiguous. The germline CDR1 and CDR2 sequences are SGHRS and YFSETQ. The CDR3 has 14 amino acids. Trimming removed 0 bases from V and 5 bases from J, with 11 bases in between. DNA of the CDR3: TGCGCCAGCAGCTTGGATGGGCGTTTGGAGACCCAGTACTTC. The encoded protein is CASSLDGRLETQYF.

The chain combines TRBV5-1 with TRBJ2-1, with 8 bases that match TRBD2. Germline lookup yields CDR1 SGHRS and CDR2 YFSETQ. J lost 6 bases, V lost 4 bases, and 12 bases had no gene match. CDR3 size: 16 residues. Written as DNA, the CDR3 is TGCGCCAGCAGCCCACCCGGGACTAGAGGGCTCAATGAGCAGTTCTTC. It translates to CASSPPGTRGLNEQFF.

As DNA, the CDR3 is TGTGCCAGCAGCTTTTCCTCCGGGACAGGGCCTTACGAGCAGTACTTC. Protein: CASSFSSGTGPYEQYF. The rearrangement links TRBV7-2 to TRBJ2-7; 9 nucleotides agree with TRBD1. After removal of 3 bases from V and 4 bases from J, the junction contained 10 bases not matched to a gene. Germline CDR1 is SGHTA and CDR2 is FQGNSA. This CDR3 spans 16 amino acids.

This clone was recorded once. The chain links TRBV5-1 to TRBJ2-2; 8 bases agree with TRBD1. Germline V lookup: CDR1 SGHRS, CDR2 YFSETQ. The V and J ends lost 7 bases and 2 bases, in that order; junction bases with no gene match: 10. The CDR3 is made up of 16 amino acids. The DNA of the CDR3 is TGCGCCAGCTCCGAGATAGGACAGGGAAACACCGGGGAGCTGTTTTTT. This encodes CASSEIGQGNTGELFF.

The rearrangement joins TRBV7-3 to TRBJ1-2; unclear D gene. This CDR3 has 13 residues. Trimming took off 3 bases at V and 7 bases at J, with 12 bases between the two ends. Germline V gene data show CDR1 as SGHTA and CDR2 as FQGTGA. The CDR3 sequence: CASSLGGLGGYTF. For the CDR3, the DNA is TGTGCCAGCAGCTTGGGAGGGCTCGGTGGCTACACCTTC.

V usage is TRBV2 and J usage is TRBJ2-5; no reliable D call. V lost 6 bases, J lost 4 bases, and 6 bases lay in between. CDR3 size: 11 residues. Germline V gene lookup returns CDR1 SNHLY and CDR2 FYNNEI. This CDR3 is CASRNGETQYF. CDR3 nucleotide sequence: TGTGCCAGCAGGAACGGAGAGACCCAGTACTTC.

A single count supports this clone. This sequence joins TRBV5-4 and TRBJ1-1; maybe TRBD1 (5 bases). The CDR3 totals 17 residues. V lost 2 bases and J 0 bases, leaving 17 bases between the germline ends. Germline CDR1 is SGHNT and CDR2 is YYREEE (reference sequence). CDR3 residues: CASSFGNPGRMNTEAFF. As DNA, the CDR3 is TGTGCCAGCAGCTTTGGAAACCCAGGGAGGATGAACACTGAAGCTTTCTTT.

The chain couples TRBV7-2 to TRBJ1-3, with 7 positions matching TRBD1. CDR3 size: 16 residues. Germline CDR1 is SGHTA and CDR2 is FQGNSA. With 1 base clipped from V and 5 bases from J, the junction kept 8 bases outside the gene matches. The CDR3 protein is CASSLEGARRRNTIYF. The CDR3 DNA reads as TGTGCCAGCAGCTTAGAGGGGGCACGACGGCGAAACACCATATATTTT. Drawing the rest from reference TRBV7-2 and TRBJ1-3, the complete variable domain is GAGVSQSPSNKVTEKGKDVELRCDPISGHTALYWYRQSLGQGLEFLIYFQGNSAPDKSGLPSDRFSAERTGGSVSTLTIQRTQQEDSAVYLCASSLEGARRRNTIYFGEGSWLTVV.

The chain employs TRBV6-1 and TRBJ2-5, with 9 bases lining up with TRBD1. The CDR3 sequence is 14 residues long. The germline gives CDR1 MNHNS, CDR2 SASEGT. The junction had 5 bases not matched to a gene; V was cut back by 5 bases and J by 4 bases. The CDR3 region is CASSWGQGGETQYF. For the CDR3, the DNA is TGTGCCAGCAGTTGGGGACAGGGTGGAGAGACCCAGTACTTC.

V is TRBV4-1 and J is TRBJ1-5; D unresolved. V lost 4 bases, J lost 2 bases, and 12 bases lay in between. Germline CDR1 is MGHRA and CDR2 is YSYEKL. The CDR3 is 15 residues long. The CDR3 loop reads CASSPVMRGNQPQHF. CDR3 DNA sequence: TGCGCCAGCAGCCCCGTAATGAGGGGCAATCAGCCCCAGCATTTT.

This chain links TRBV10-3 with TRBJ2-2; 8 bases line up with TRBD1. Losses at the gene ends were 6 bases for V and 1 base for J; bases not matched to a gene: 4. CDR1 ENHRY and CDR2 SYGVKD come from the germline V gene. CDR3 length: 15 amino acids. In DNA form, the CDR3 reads TGTGCCATCAGAGACAGGGGACTGAACACCGGGGAGCTGTTTTTT. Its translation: CAIRDRGLNTGELFF.

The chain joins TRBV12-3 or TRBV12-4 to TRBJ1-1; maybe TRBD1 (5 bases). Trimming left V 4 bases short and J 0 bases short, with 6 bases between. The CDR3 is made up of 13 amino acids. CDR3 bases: TGTGCCAGCAGTTCAGGGATGAACACTGAAGCTTTCTTT. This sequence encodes CASSSGMNTEAFF.

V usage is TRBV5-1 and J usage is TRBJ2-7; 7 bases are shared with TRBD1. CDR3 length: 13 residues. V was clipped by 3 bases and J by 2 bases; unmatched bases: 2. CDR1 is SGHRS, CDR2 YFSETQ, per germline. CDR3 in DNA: TGCGCCAGCAGCTCGGACAGGCCCTACGAGCAGTACTTC. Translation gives CASSSDRPYEQYF.

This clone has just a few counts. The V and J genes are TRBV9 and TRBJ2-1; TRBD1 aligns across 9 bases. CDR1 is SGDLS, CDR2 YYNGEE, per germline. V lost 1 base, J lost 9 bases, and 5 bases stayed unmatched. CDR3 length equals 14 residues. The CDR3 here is CASSVLRDRAEQFF. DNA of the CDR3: TGTGCCAGCAGCGTATTGAGGGACAGGGCTGAGCAGTTCTTC.

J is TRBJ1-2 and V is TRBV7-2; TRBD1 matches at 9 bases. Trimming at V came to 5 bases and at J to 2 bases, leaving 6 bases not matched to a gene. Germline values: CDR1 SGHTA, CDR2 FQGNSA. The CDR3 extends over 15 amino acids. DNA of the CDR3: TGTGCCAGCAGCCTCGGACAGGGGATCAACTATGGCTACACCTTC. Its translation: CASSLGQGINYGYTF.

The CDR3 is CASSQGGFGTAGSGTYF. The CDR3 coding sequence is TGTGCCAGCAGCCAAGGGGGATTCGGGACAGCGGGCTCTGGGACGTATTTT. The rearrangement links TRBV3-1 (or the pseudogene TRBV3-2) to TRBJ1-3, with 7 positions matching TRBD1. Germline V gene sequence: CDR1 LGHDT, CDR2 YNNKEL (reference sequence). The CDR3 is made up of 17 amino acids. Unmatched junction bases numbered 22, after V lost 1 base and J lost 16 bases.

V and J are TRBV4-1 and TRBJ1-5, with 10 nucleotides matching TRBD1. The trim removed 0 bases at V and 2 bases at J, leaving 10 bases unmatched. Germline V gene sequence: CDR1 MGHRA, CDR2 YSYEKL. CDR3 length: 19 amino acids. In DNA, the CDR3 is TGCGCCAGCAGCCAAGATCAGGGGAGAGGGACAGGGGGCAATCAGCCCCAGCATTTT. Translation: CASSQDQGRGTGGNQPQHF.

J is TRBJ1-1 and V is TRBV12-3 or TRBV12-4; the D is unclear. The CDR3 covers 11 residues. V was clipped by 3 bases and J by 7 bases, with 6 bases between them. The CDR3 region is CASSLVSEAFF. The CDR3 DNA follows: TGTGCCAGCAGTTTGGTCAGTGAAGCTTTCTTT.